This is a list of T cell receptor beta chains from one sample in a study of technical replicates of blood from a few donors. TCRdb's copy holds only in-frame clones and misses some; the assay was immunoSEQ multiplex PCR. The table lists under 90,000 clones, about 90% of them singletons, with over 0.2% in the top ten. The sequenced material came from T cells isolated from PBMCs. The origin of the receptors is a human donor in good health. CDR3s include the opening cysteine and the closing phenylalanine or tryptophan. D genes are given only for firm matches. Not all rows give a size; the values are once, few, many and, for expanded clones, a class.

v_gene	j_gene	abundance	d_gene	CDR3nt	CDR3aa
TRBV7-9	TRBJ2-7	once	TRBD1	TGTGCCAGCAGCCTTTCTGGAACAGGGGGCAACTACGAGCAGTACTTC	CASSLSGTGGNYEQYF
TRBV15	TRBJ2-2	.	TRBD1	TGTGCCACCAGCACAAGCCCGGGACAGCGAGGGCCCGGGGAGCTGTTTTTT	CATSTSPGQRGPGELFF
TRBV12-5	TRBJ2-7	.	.	TGTGCTAGTGGTTTCAACGGGGGGCTGGACGAGCAGTACTTC	CASGFNGGLDEQYF
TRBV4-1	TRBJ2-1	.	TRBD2	TGCGCCAGCAGCCACTCCCGGGGACTAGCGGATAAGAGCTCCTACAATGAGCAGTTCTTC	CASSHSRGLADKSSYNEQFF
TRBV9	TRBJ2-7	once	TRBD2	TGTGCCAGCAGCGTAGACGGGACTAGCTCCGAGCAGTACTTC	CASSVDGTSSEQYF
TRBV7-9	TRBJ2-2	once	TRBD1	TGTGCCAGCAGTCTCCGCAGGACAGGGGGGCCCGGGGAGCTGTTTTTT	CASSLRRTGGPGELFF
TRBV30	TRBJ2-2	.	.	TGTGCCTGGAGTGTCTCCGGGGAGCTGTTTTTT	CAWSVSGELFF
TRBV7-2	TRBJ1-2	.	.	TGTGCCAGCAGCCCCAGCAGGGTGGGTTATGGCTACACCTTC	CASSPSRVGYGYTF
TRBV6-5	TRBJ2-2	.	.	TGTGCCAGCAGCCGGTTCACCGGGGAGCTGTTTTTT	CASSRFTGELFF
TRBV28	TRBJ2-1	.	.	TGTGCCAGCAGTATCCGACAGCCCTCCTACAATGAGCAGTTCTTC	CASSIRQPSYNEQFF
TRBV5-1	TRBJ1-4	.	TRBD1	TGCGCCAGCAGCTCCAGGGGGGACGATGAAAAACTGTTTTTT	CASSSRGDDEKLFF
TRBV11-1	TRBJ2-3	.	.	TGTGCCAGCAGCTTAGCGGGCTCGCTCAAGTATACGCAGTATTTT	CASSLAGSLKYTQYF
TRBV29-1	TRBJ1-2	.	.	TGCAGCGTCGAACAGGGAGGGGAGGGATATGGCTACACCTTC	CSVEQGGEGYGYTF
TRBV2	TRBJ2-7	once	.	TGTGCCAGCAGATCCGGGTCCTACGAGCAGTACTTC	CASRSGSYEQYF
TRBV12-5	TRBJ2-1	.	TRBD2	TGTGCTAGTGGTTTGGCCTGGACTAGCCCCAAGATCGGTACGAGCTCCTACAATGAGCAGTTCTTC	CASGLAWTSPKIGTSSYNEQFF
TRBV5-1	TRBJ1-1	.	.	TGCGCCAGCAGCCGGGACTCCCGTGGGACTGAAGCTTTCTTT	CASSRDSRGTEAFF